These 7 T cell receptor beta chains were all obtained from the same sample, sequenced in a study of cytomegalovirus exposure and HLA in healthy donors (dated by TCRdb to the late 2010s). Library prep was done by the immunoSEQ multiplex PCR assay. For the multiplex PCR, a mixture combining 60 forward primers for TCR Vbeta segments and 13 reverse primers for TCR Jbeta segments was used. The source is immuneACCESS, and TCRdb retained only in-frame sequences with V and J called. Part of the clones is not carried over; for the studies checked, unresolved V genes explain less than half of this, and the remainder is unexplained. The sample profile shows roughly 180,000 clones; 80% of them were found once. The top ten hold about 1.9% of the sample. Sample: PBMCs. The source is a young woman in good health and CMV-seronegative.

This sequence joins TRBV1 and TRBJ2-7; the table gives TRBD2 as D, unverified against the DNA. TRBV1 is tagged as a pseudogene. The CDR3 spans 18 residues. CDR3 sequence reads: CTSSQDHLAGGPSYEQYF. In DNA, the CDR3 is TGCACCAGCAGCCAAGATCACCTAGCGGGGGGTCCCTCCTACGAGCAGTACTTC.

DNA of the CDR3: TGTGCCAGCCCCGCAGCGGGGGGGCATAATGAGCAGTTCTTC. This gives the protein CASPAAGGHNEQFF. The chain links TRBV9 to TRBJ2-1; the match to TRBD2 covers 10 bases. This CDR3 is 14 amino acids long. J lost 7 bases, V lost 7 bases, and 8 bases had no gene match. The germline V gene has CDR1 SGDLS and CDR2 YYNGEE.

V is TRBV19 and J is TRBJ1-5; TRBD1 matches 7 bases. Germline values: CDR1 LNHDA, CDR2 SQIVND (reference sequence). The CDR3 length is 15 residues. V was clipped by 5 bases and J by 0 bases; unmatched bases: 4. The DNA of the CDR3 is TGTGCCAGTAGTGACCGGACAGGTAGCAATCAGCCCCAGCATTTT. Translation gives CASSDRTGSNQPQHF.

This clone occurred many times. The V gene is TRBV6-5, the J gene TRBJ1-1; 7 bases fit TRBD1. This CDR3 region has 16 residues. The V gene's germline CDR1 is MNHEY and CDR2 SVGAGI. V was clipped by 0 bases and J by 8 bases; unmatched bases: 12. The CDR3 is CASSYSINLADREAFF. The CDR3 DNA is TGTGCCAGCAGTTACTCGATTAACTTGGCGGACAGGGAAGCTTTCTTT.

As concerns this clone: Other DNA sequences in the sample encode the same CDR3. J is TRBJ1-5 and V is TRBV6-5; D might be TRBD1 (6 bases). The germline CDR1 and CDR2 sequences are MNHEY and SVGAGI. CDR3 length: 15 residues. Trimming removed 0 bases from V and 7 bases from J, with 13 bases in between. The CDR3 loop is CASSYSGGGGQPQHF. The CDR3 DNA reads as TGTGCCAGCAGTTACTCGGGAGGGGGGGGACAGCCCCAGCATTTT.

The V and J genes are TRBV7-7 and TRBJ2-7, with TRBD1 identical over 9 bases. The CDR3 extends over 13 amino acids. V shed 6 bases, J shed 6 bases, and the junction held 6 bases outside the gene matches. Germline lookup yields CDR1 SSHAT and CDR2 FNYEAQ (reference sequence). CDR3 DNA: TGTGCCAGCAGTAGGGACAGGGCTAGCGAGCAGTACTTC. This codes for CASSRDRASEQYF.

The chain employs TRBV2 and TRBJ1-2, with 7 bases identical to TRBD1. V shed 6 bases, J shed 3 bases, and the junction held 4 bases outside the gene matches. Germline assignment: CDR1 SNHLY and CDR2 FYNNEI. This CDR3 is built from 13 residues. CDR3 nucleotide sequence: TGTGCCAGCAGACCCACAGGGGACTATGGCTACACCTTC. This encodes CASRPTGDYGYTF.